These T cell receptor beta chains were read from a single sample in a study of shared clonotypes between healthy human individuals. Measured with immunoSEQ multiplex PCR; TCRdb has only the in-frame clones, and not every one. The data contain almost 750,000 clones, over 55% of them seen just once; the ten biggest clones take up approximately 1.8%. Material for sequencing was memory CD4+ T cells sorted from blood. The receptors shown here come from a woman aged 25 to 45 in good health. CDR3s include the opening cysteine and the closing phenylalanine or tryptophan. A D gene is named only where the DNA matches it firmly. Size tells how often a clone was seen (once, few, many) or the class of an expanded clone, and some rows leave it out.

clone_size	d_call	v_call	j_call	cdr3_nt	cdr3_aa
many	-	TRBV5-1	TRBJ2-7	TGCGCCAGCAGCTTAGGGCCGAGCTCCTACGAGCAGTACTTC	CASSLGPSSYEQYF
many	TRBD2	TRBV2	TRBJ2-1	TGTGCCAGCAGACACCCTAGCGGGAGTAATGAGCAGTTCTTC	CASRHPSGSNEQFF
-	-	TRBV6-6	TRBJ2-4	TGTGCCAGCAGTTATCGCCCAGATAGCATTCAGTACTTC	CASSYRPDSIQYF
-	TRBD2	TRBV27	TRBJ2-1	TGTGCCAGCAGTTTATCAGCGGGAGGTCTTAATGAGCAGTTCTTC	CASSLSAGGLNEQFF
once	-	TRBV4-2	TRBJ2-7	TGTGCCAGCAGTCTGGAAGGCACAGACCTCTCCTACGAGCAGTACTTC	CASSLEGTDLSYEQYF
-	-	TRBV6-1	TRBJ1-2	TGTGCCAGCCGGGACACAAAAGGCGGTGGCTACACCTTC	CASRDTKGGGYTF
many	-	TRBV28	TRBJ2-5	TGTGCCAGCAGAGGTTTAGTGGGGGAGTACGAGACCCAGTACTTC	CASRGLVGEYETQYF
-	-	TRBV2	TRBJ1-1	TGTGCCAGCAGTGAACAGGGCTCGGCATTGGGGACTGAAGCTTTCTTT	CASSEQGSALGTEAFF
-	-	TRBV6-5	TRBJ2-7	TGTGCCAGCAGTTACTACCACGAGCAGTACTTC	CASSYYHEQYF
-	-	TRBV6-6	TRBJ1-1	TGTGCCAGCAGTAAATCCCCGGGACAGAACACTGAAGCTTTCTTT	CASSKSPGQNTEAFF
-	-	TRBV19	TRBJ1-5	TGTGCCAGTAGCAGGTCAAATAGCAATCAGCCCCAGCATTTT	CASSRSNSNQPQHF
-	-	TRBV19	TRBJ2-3	TGTGCCAGTAGTATATCATCAGATCCCTCCCTTACGCAGTATTTT	CASSISSDPSLTQYF
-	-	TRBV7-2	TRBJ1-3	TGTGCCAGCAGCTTAGGGCCCGGGGAGACTGGAAACACCATATATTTT	CASSLGPGETGNTIYF
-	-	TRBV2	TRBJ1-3	TGTGCCAGCAGTGAATTGATGGCAGGGGAGGGAAACACCATATATTTT	CASSELMAGEGNTIYF
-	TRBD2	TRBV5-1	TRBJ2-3	TGCGCCAGCAGCTTGGTAGCGGGAACAGATACGCAGTATTTT	CASSLVAGTDTQYF
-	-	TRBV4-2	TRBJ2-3	TGTGCCAGCAGCCAACAACCCGGGGTGGATACGCAGTATTTT	CASSQQPGVDTQYF
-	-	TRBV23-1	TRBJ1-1	TGCGCCAGCAGTCAATCATTCCGAGGACCGCGCGCTGAAGCTTTCTTT	CASSQSFRGPRAEAFF
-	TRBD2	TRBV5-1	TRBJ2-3	TGCGCCAGCACTTGGGCGGGAGACGGAGATACGCAGTATTTT	CASTWAGDGDTQYF
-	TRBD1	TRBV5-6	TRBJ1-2	TGTGCCAGCAGCTTTCCTGACAGGGACGGCTACACCTTC	CASSFPDRDGYTF
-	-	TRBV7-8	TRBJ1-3	TGTGCCAGCAGTGGGACGCGTTCTGGAAACACCATATATTTT	CASSGTRSGNTIYF
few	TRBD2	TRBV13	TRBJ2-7	TGTGCCAGCAGTTTAGCGGGCCCTTCCTACGAGCAGTACTTC	CASSLAGPSYEQYF
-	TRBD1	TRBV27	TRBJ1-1	TGTGCCAGCAGTACAGGGACAGCGAACACTGAAGCTTTCTTT	CASSTGTANTEAFF
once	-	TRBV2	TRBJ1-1	TGTGCCAGCAGTGGTGTCAGGGCAAACACTGAAGCTTTCTTT	CASSGVRANTEAFF
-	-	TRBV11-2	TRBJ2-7	TGTGCCAGCAGCTTAGCTATGACCCGCAGCTCCTACGAGCAGTACTTC	CASSLAMTRSSYEQYF
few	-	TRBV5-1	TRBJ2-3	TGCGCCAGCAGCTTGGATGCAGATACGCAGTATTTT	CASSLDADTQYF
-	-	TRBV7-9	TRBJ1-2	TGTGCCAGCAGCACAGGGAACTATGGCTACACCTTC	CASSTGNYGYTF
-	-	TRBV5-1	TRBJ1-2	TGCGCCAGCAGCTTCCGGTGGGGGGGAGGCTATGGCTACACCTTC	CASSFRWGGGYGYTF
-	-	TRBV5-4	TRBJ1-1	TGTGCCAGCAGCTTGGAGGGGGGCCGGAACACTGAAGCTTTCTTT	CASSLEGGRNTEAFF
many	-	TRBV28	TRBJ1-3	TGTGCCAGCAGTTTTATTTGGTCCAGCTCTGGAAACACCATATATTTT	CASSFIWSSSGNTIYF
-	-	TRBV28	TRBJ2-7	TGTGCCAGCAGTTCGGCGACGGCGGATTACGAGCAGTACTTC	CASSSATADYEQYF
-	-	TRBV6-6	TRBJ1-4	TGTGCCAGCAGGGGGCGCGATCGGGGACTGTTTTTT	CASRGRDRGLFF
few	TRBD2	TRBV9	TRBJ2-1	TGTGCCAGCAGACGAGCGGGAGGTGACAATGAGCAGTTCTTC	CASRRAGGDNEQFF
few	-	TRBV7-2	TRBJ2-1	TGTGCCAGCAGCTTAGGGGGGACGGTCTACAATGAGCAGTTCTTC	CASSLGGTVYNEQFF
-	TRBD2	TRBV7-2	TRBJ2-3	TGTGCCAGCAGCTTAACTAGCGGGAGAGCAGATACGCAGTATTTT	CASSLTSGRADTQYF
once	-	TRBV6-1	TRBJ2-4	TGTGCCAGCAGCGGACAGCCTGTGGACATTCAGTACTTC	CASSGQPVDIQYF
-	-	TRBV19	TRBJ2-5	TGTGCCAGTAGTATGCTCCCCGCGGGGCCAAACCAAGAGACCCAGTACTTC	CASSMLPAGPNQETQYF
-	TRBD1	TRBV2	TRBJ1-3	TGTGCCAGCATCCCCGACACAGGGGCAAACACCATATATTTT	CASIPDTGANTIYF
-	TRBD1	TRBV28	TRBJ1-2	TGTGCCAGCAGTTTTCACAGGGGCCTCTATGGCTACACCTTC	CASSFHRGLYGYTF
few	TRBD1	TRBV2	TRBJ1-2	TGTGCCAGCAGTGAGGGGACAGGCCCTTATGGCTACACCTTC	CASSEGTGPYGYTF
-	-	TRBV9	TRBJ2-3	TGTGCCAGCAGCGTAGTAAGAACAGATACGCAGTATTTT	CASSVVRTDTQYF
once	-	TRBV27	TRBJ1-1	TGTGCCAGCAAAGAACAGGGTTTACTTACGGGCACTGAAGCTTTCTTT	CASKEQGLLTGTEAFF
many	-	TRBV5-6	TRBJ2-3	TGTGCCAGCAGCTTGGTACCAGGACAGAGCCTAGGCGATACGCAGTATTTT	CASSLVPGQSLGDTQYF
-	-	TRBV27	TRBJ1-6	TGTGCCAGCAGTTGGGAGGGTAATTCACCCCTCCACTTT	CASSWEGNSPLHF
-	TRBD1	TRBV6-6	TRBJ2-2	TGTGCCAGCAGTTGGACAGGCGTCGCGAACACCGGGGAGCTGTTTTTT	CASSWTGVANTGELFF
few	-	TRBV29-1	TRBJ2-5	TGCAGCGTTGCGGACAGACAAGAGACCCAGTACTTC	CSVADRQETQYF
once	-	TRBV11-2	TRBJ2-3	TGTGCCAGCAGCCCATTATTACCCTCAACCTTTAGCACAGATACGCAGTATTTT	CASSPLLPSTFSTDTQYF
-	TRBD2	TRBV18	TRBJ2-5	TGTGCCAGCTCACCACGCCCAGCGGGAGTCAGAGAGACCCAGTACTTC	CASSPRPAGVRETQYF
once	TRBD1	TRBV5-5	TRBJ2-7	TGTGCCAGCAGCTTGACCCGACAGGGCTACGAGCAGTACTTC	CASSLTRQGYEQYF
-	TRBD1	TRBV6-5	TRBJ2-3	TGTGCCAGCAGTTACTCGGGACAGGGGGCAGATACGCAGTATTTT	CASSYSGQGADTQYF
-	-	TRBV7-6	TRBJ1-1	TGTGCCAGCAGCACTGGACATCAGGCTTTCTTT	CASSTGHQAFF
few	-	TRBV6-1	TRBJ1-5	TGTGCCAGCAGTCCAGACAGGAGGAATCAGCCCCAGCATTTT	CASSPDRRNQPQHF